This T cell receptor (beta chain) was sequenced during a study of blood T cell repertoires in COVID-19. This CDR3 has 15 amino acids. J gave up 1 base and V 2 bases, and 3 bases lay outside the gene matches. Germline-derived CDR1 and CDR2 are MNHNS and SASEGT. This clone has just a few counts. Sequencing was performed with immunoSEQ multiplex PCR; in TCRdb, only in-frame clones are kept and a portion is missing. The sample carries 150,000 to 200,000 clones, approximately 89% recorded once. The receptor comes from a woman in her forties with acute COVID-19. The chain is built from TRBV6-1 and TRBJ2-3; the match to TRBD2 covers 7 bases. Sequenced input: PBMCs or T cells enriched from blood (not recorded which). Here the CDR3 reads CASSEIAGGTDTQYF. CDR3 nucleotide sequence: TGTGCCAGCAGTGAAATCGCGGGGGGCACAGATACGCAGTATTTT.